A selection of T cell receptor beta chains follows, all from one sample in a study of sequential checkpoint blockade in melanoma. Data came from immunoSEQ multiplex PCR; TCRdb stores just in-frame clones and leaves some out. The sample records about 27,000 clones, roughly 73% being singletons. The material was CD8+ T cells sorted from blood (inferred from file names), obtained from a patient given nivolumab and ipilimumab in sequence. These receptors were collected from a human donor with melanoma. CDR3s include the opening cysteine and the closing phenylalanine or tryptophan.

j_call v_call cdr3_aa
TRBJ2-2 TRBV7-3 CASSLPERSGELFF
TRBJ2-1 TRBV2 CASSEVNLKQFF
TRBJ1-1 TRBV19 CASSMGAAAFF
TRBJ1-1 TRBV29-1 CSVRVPRGTEAFF
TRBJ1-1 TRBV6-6 CASSSLQGMNTEAFF
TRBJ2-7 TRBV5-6 CASSGKAGEPYEQYF
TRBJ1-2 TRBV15 CATSRDRTGFVNGYTF
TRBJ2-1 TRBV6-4 CASSDSRAYEQFF
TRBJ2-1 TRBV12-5 CASGLGGVSRDEQFF
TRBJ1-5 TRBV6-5 CASSYGQGGQPQHF
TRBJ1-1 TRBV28 CASSSVGSTEAFF
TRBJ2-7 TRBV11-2 CASSFSPGNYEQYF
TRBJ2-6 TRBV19 CASNSPGTGLGANVLTF
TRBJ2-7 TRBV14 CASSQTAPSSYEQYF
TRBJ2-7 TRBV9 CASSVGTVEEQYF
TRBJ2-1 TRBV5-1 CASSLERGASDEQFF
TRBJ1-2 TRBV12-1 CASSHGQSYGYTF
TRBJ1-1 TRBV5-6 CASSLSSGEDMNTEAFF
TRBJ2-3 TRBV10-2 CASSPGTSGEADTQYF
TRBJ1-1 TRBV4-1 CASSLGQGASMNTEAFF
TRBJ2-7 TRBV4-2 CASSLGQGRDEQYF
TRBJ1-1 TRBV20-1 CSAFTGDAFF
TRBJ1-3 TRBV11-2 CASSPGNTIYF
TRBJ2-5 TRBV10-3 CAISEFTGGFQETQYF
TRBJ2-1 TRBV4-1 CASSQGASGGDEQFF
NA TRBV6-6 CASSYPVEGIGYEQYF
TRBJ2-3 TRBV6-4 CASSPAQYF
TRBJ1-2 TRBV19 CASIPLAGLTLHGYTF
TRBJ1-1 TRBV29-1 CSATGQGEAEAFF
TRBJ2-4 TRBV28 CASRGGMVNIQYF
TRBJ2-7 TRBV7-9 CASSRQGPYEQYF
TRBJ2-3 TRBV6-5 CASGPSGRGDTQYF
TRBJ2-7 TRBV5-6 CASSLAGLAGGRPYEQYF
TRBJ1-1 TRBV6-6 CASSFHLGANTEAFF
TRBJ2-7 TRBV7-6 CASSTSGGAVGHQYF
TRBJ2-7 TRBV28 CASTESGLAGGPYEQYF
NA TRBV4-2 CASSHGQGAYEQYF
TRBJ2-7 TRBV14 CASSPGASAGKGYYEQYF
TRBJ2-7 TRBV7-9 CASSPPGAGDFYEQYF